Each of the 27 T cell receptor beta chains below was sequenced from the same sample in a study of shared clonotypes between healthy human individuals. Measured with immunoSEQ multiplex PCR; TCRdb has only the in-frame clones, and not every one. The table records about 600,000 clones, 95% to 98% of them present only once. Sequencing was carried out using naive CD4+ T cells sorted from blood. As for subset: CD45RA+ positively selected. These receptors all come from a woman younger than 45 in good health.

The rearrangement joins TRBV6-1 to TRBJ1-2; maybe TRBD1 (5 bases). Germline V CDR1 and CDR2: MNHNS, SASEGT. This CDR3 spans 15 amino acids. V was trimmed by 3 bases and J by 7 bases, leaving 18 bases between them. CDR3 nucleotides: TGTGCCAGCAGTGAGGAAACTAGCTTACAGGTTGGCTACACCTTC. Residues: CASSEETSLQVGYTF.

This chain links TRBV19 with TRBJ2-3, with 8 nucleotides matching TRBD1. J lost 3 bases, V lost 4 bases, and 3 bases had no gene match. This CDR3 spans 14 amino acids. CDR1 LNHDA and CDR2 SQIVND come from the germline V gene (reference sequence). The CDR3 nucleotides are TGTGCCAGTAGTAACACAGGGGGGACAGATACGCAGTATTTT. It specifies CASSNTGGTDTQYF.

The rearrangement joins TRBV27 to TRBJ2-1; no clear D gene. Per germline, CDR1 MNHEY and CDR2 SMNVEV (reference sequence). Deletions cut 7 bases from V and 3 bases from J, with 13 bases between. The CDR3 has 14 residues. The CDR3 sequence: CASKLSHFYNEQFF. CDR3 sequence (DNA): TGTGCCAGCAAGCTCAGCCACTTCTACAATGAGCAGTTCTTC.

The chain carries TRBV18 and TRBJ1-1; D ambiguous. V was cut by 0 bases and J by 1 base, with 9 bases left in between. CDR3 size: 15 residues. Germline lookup yields CDR1 KGHSH and CDR2 LQKENI. The CDR3 region has the DNA TGTGCCAGCTCACCACCTAATGGGGAGAACACTGAAGCTTTCTTT. This translates into CASSPPNGENTEAFF.

The genes are TRBV19 and TRBJ2-1, with 8 positions matching TRBD2. This CDR3 contains 17 residues. Germline assignment: CDR1 LNHDA and CDR2 SQIVND (reference sequence). Germline trimming cut 5 bases from V and 8 bases from J; bases unmatched to any gene: 17. CDR3 nucleotides: TGTGCCAGTAGTTCCCCTACGGGGGCGGGAGGCTGGGATGAGCAGTTCTTC. This sequence encodes CASSSPTGAGGWDEQFF. Combining the CDR3 with reference TRBV19 and TRBJ2-1 gives the whole variable domain DGGITQSPKYLFRKEGQNVTLSCEQNLNHDAMYWYRQDPGQGLRLIYYSQIVNDFQKGDIAEGYSVSREKKESFPLTVTSAQKNPTAFYLCASSSPTGAGGWDEQFFGPGTRLTVL.

The chain combines TRBV7-6 with TRBJ2-2; 11 nucleotides agree with TRBD1. Germline V gene data show CDR1 as SGHVS and CDR2 as FNYEAQ. The CDR3 consists of 16 residues. Germline trimming cut 5 bases from V and 7 bases from J; bases unmatched to any gene: 9. CDR3 coding DNA: TGTGCCAGCAGCGAGGACAGGGGGCTAGTGAACGGGGAGCTGTTTTTT. Translating it yields CASSEDRGLVNGELFF. The variable domain in full, with the rest retrieved from reference TRBV7-6 and TRBJ2-2, is GAGVSQSPRYKVTKRGQDVALRCDPISGHVSLYWYRQALGQGPEFLTYFNYEAQQDKSGLPNDRFSAERPEGSISTLTIQRTEQRDSAMYRCASSEDRGLVNGELFFGEGSRLTVL.

The rearrangement joins TRBV27 to TRBJ2-3, with 9 bases lining up with TRBD2. The CDR3 contains 19 residues. V lost 7 bases, J lost 0 bases, and 17 bases stayed unmatched. Germline CDR1 and CDR2: MNHEY and SMNVEV (reference sequence). CDR3 bases: TGTGCCAGCACCGAACCCCCTAGCGGGAAAAGACCTAGCACAGATACGCAGTATTTT. Its translation: CASTEPPSGKRPSTDTQYF.

The chain is built from TRBV28 and TRBJ2-7, with 11 bases that match TRBD1. This CDR3 contains 16 residues. Trimming removed 2 bases from V and 6 bases from J; junction bases left unmatched: 9. Germline lookup yields CDR1 MDHEN and CDR2 SYDVKM. CDR3 protein: CASSLGRDRGYVEQYF. The CDR3 coding sequence is TGTGCCAGCAGTTTAGGGAGGGACAGGGGGTATGTCGAGCAGTACTTC.

The chain joins TRBV19 to TRBJ2-7, with 9 bases aligning to TRBD2. The CDR3 runs to 17 residues. Germline assignment: CDR1 LNHDA and CDR2 SQIVND (reference sequence). After removal of 6 bases from V and 0 bases from J, the junction contained 12 bases not matched to a gene. In DNA, the CDR3 is TGTGCCAGTAGCCGAATGGCGGGAGGGGGTTCCTCCTACGAGCAGTACTTC. As protein: CASSRMAGGGSSYEQYF.

In nucleotides, the CDR3 is TGTGCCAGCAGCTTGGTTGGACAGGTGAACACTGAAGCTTTCTTT. As protein: CASSLVGQVNTEAFF. The gene calls are TRBV5-4 and TRBJ1-1; 7 positions match TRBD1. V shed 0 bases and J 0 bases; nucleotides not matched to a gene: 2. The CDR3 covers 15 residues. The germline V gene encodes CDR1 SGHNT and CDR2 YYREEE (reference sequence). Complete variable domain (other parts from reference TRBV5-4 and TRBJ1-1): ETGVTQSPTHLIKTRGQQVTLRCSSQSGHNTVSWYQQALGQGPQFIFQYYREEENGRGNFPPRFSGLQFPNYSSELNVNALELDDSALYLCASSLVGQVNTEAFFGQGTRLTVV.

The chain carries TRBV28 and TRBJ2-1; D is ambiguous. The CDR3 is 13 residues long. The germline V gene has CDR1 MDHEN and CDR2 SYDVKM. The germline V and J ends were trimmed by 3 bases and 16 bases, with 19 bases remaining between them. CDR3 nucleotides: TGTGCCAGCAGTTTTTCGAGCTCCTTGGGCTCTTTCTTC. Translated, it gives CASSFSSSLGSFF. The full variable domain, its missing parts supplied by reference TRBV28 and TRBJ2-1, is DVKVTQSSRYLVKRTGEKVFLECVQDMDHENMFWYRQDPGLGLRLIYFSYDVKMKEKGDIPEGYSVSREKKERFSLILESASTNQTSMYLCASSFSSSLGSFFGPGTRLTVL.

The chain links TRBV27 to TRBJ1-1; a possible D gene is TRBD1 (5 bases). V lost 0 bases and J 2 bases, leaving 7 bases between the germline ends. The germline V gene encodes CDR1 MNHEY and CDR2 SMNVEV (reference sequence). There are 14 residues in the CDR3. The CDR3 DNA reads TGTGCCAGCAGTTTATCAGGGGCCAACACTGAAGCTTTCTTT. Translating it yields CASSLSGANTEAFF.

The chain has TRBV28 and TRBJ2-7; 10 bases align to TRBD1. With V trimmed by 7 bases and J by 2 bases, 5 bases remained unmatched. The CDR3 is 14 amino acids. CDR1 is MDHEN, CDR2 SYDVKM, per germline. The CDR3 sequence: CASNFGQGAYEQYF. The DNA for the CDR3 is TGTGCCAGCAATTTTGGACAGGGGGCCTACGAGCAGTACTTC.

The V gene is TRBV6-1, the J gene TRBJ1-5, with D hard to call. The CDR3 has 11 residues. CDR1 MNHNS and CDR2 SASEGT come from the germline V gene. V shed 7 bases and J shed 7 bases, with 8 bases lying between them. The CDR3, as DNA: TGTGCCAGCAAGGAACTCCAGCCCCAGCATTTT. Encoded protein: CASKELQPQHF.

V gene TRBV15 combines with J gene TRBJ1-1; the D gene is possibly TRBD1 (5 bases). The CDR3 spans 13 residues. V lost 5 bases and J lost 10, with 17 bases in between. Germline V gene sequence: CDR1 LNHNV, CDR2 YYDKDF (reference sequence). The CDR3 is CATSPDLEGRAFF. The CDR3 DNA sequence: TGTGCCACCAGCCCCGACCTGGAGGGGCGAGCTTTCTTT.

J is TRBJ2-3 and V is TRBV6-5; maybe TRBD1 (5 bases). Trimming took 4 bases from V and 2 from J, leaving 13 bases between them. Germline loops: CDR1 MNHEY, CDR2 SVGAGI. This CDR3 is built from 15 residues. CDR3 nucleotides: TGTGCCAGCAGTTCCTACAGGCTGCCCACAGATACGCAGTATTTT. Its protein product is CASSSYRLPTDTQYF.

The chain recombines TRBV28 with TRBJ2-5; 7 nucleotides line up with TRBD1. The CDR3 runs to 14 residues. The germline V gene encodes CDR1 MDHEN and CDR2 SYDVKM. V dropped 3 bases and J dropped 2; count of bases not matched to a gene: 3. Here the CDR3 DNA reads TGTGCCAGCAGTTTCGACAGGGTACAAGAGACCCAGTACTTC. This encodes CASSFDRVQETQYF.

This clone was found once. V gene TRBV6-1 combines with J gene TRBJ2-7; 8 nucleotides align to TRBD1. Germline CDR1 MNHNS, CDR2 SASEGT. J lost 5 bases, V lost 10 bases, and 13 bases had no gene match. The CDR3 runs 14 residues. This CDR3 reads CATKWPGQVHEQYF. The CDR3, as DNA: TGTGCCACCAAGTGGCCGGGACAGGTCCACGAGCAGTACTTC.

As to this clone: Other DNA sequences in this sample translate to the same CDR3. The chain recombines TRBV18 with TRBJ1-4, with no clear D. From germline, CDR1 is KGHSH and CDR2 LQKENI. The CDR3 totals 13 residues. V was pared by 2 bases and J by 3 bases, with 4 bases between. The CDR3 reads CASSPGANEKLFF. The CDR3 DNA is TGTGCCAGCTCACCAGGGGCTAATGAAAAACTGTTTTTT.

The gene calls are TRBV5-1 and TRBJ2-2; D call uncertain. Germline CDR1 and CDR2: SGHRS and YFSETQ. This CDR3 comprises 17 residues. V was cut by 1 base and J by 0 bases, with 13 bases left in between. Here the CDR3 reads CASSLMDVFSNTGELFF. The CDR3 region has the DNA TGCGCCAGCAGCTTGATGGACGTCTTCTCGAACACCGGGGAGCTGTTTTTT.

The gene calls are TRBV5-8 and TRBJ2-7; weak D call: TRBD2 (6 bases). The V and J ends lost 4 bases and 3 bases respectively, with 11 bases between them. This CDR3 is built from 13 residues. Per germline, CDR1 SGHTS and CDR2 YDEGEE. The CDR3: CASSQEGNYEQYF. DNA of the CDR3: TGTGCCAGCAGCCAGGAGGGGAACTACGAGCAGTACTTC.

The V gene is TRBV5-1, the J gene TRBJ2-6, with D maybe TRBD1 (6 bases). CDR1 and CDR2 from the germline V gene are SGHRS and YFSETQ. V was shortened by 4 bases and J by 0 bases, with 8 bases between the two germline ends. The CDR3 is 15 amino acids. For the CDR3, the DNA is TGCGCCAGCAGCAGGACAGCCTCTGGGGCCAACGTCCTGACTTTC. It specifies CASSRTASGANVLTF. The full variable domain, with the rest looked up from reference TRBV5-1 and TRBJ2-6, is KAGVTQTPRYLIKTRGQQVTLSCSPISGHRSVSWYQQTPGQGLQFLFEYFSETQRNKGNFPGRFSGRQFSNSRSEMNVSTLELGDSALYLCASSRTASGANVLTFGAGSRLTVL.

The chain combines TRBV21-1 with TRBJ2-2. TRBV21-1 is deemed a pseudogene. This CDR3 contains 16 residues. CDR3 in amino acids: CASSKDRNGPTGELFF. The CDR3 DNA is TGTGCCAGCAGCAAAGACCGGAACGGACCCACCGGGGAGCTGTTTTTT.

The rearrangement joins TRBV28 to TRBJ1-2; no clear D. The CDR3 is 13 amino acids. The germline CDR1 and CDR2 sequences are MDHEN and SYDVKM. V was trimmed by 4 bases and J by 7 bases, leaving 13 bases between them. Here the CDR3 reads CASSSSPQGGYTF. The CDR3 DNA reads TGTGCCAGCAGTTCAAGCCCGCAAGGTGGCTACACCTTC.

V gene TRBV7-6 combines with J gene TRBJ2-1; D ambiguous. CDR3 length: 16 amino acids. Looked up from germline, CDR1 is SGHVS and CDR2 is FNYEAQ. Trimming took off 5 bases at V and 5 bases at J, with 19 bases between the two ends. The CDR3 region has the DNA TGTGCCAGCAGCCGTCCTACTATCCTGGGAAACAATGAGCAGTTCTTC. The encoded protein is CASSRPTILGNNEQFF.

This chain's CDR3 is CAWSLEGETQYF. Here the CDR3 DNA reads TGTGCCTGGAGTCTTGAGGGGGAGACCCAGTACTTC. The V and J genes are TRBV30 and TRBJ2-5, with D possibly called TRBD1 or TRBD2 (5 bases each). The ends were cut back, 2 bases at V and 5 bases at J, with 9 bases in the middle. The CDR3 loop spans 12 amino acids. Germline V gives CDR1 GTSNPN, CDR2 SVGIG (reference sequence).

The CDR3 spells CASSFTGNEQFF. DNA for the CDR3: TGTGCCAGCAGTTTTACGGGTAATGAGCAGTTCTTC. The genes are TRBV28 and TRBJ2-1; no reliable D call. Germline CDR1 MDHEN, CDR2 SYDVKM. V gave up 3 bases and J gave up 7 bases, with 7 bases separating them. The CDR3 sequence is 12 residues long.